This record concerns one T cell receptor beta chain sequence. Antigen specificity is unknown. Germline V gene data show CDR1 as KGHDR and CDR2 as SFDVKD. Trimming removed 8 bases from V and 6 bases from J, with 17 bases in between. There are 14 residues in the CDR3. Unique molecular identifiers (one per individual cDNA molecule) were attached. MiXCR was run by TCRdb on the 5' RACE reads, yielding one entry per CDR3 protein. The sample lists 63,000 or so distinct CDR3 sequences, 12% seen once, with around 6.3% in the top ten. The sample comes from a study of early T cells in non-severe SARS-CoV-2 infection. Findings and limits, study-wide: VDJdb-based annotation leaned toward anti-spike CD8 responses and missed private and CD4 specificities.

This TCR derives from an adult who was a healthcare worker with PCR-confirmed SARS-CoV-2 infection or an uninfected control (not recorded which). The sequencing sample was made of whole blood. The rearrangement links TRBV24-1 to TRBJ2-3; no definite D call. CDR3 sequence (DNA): TGTGCCACCAACGACGGTCGTCGGACGGATACGCAGTATTTT. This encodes CATNDGRRTDTQYF.